The rows below give T cell receptor beta chains drawn from one sample of a study of CD8 T cells in ankylosing spondylitis. TCRdb reanalysed the 5' RACE reads using MiXCR and keeps one entry per CDR3 protein. The sample has 200,000 to 250,000 distinct CDR3 sequences, about 17% seen once. The sequenced sample consisted of blood, either unsorted or a sorted T cell fraction (not recorded which). Receptors were obtained from a male donor with ankylosing spondylitis. The CDR3 runs from the conserved cysteine through the conserved F or W. D genes are given only for firm matches. Clone size appears in some rows only: once, few, many, or a class for an expanded clone.

j_gene,abundance,v_gene,d_gene,CDR3nt,CDR3aa
TRBJ2-1,large,TRBV6-1,TRBD2,TGTGCCAGCAGCGAACTAGCGGGGGCCTACAATGAGCAGTTCTTC,CASSELAGAYNEQFF
TRBJ2-6,many,TRBV5-1,.,TGCGCCAGCAGCTTGGACACAGGACGCTCAGCCAACGTCCTGACTTTC,CASSLDTGRSANVLTF
TRBJ2-1,few,TRBV20-1,TRBD2,TGCAGTGCGAGTAGCGGGAGTCCCTACAATGAGCAGTTCTTC,CSASSGSPYNEQFF
TRBJ2-1,.,TRBV4-3,TRBD1,TGCTCCAGCAGCCAGGAGGACAGGGCCGGGAATGAGCAGTTCTTC,CSSSQEDRAGNEQFF
TRBJ2-7,.,TRBV19,.,TGTGCCAGTAGTACCTGGGACACGAGCTACGAGCAGTACTTC,CASSTWDTSYEQYF
TRBJ2-1,few,TRBV9,.,TGTGCCAGCAGCGCCGACGAGAGACTAGGGCCCCCTAATGAGCAGTTCTTC,CASSADERLGPPNEQFF
TRBJ2-5,few,TRBV11-3,TRBD2,TGTGCCAGCAGCTTATATCGGGCTAGCGGGCTCCAAGAGACCCAGTACTTC,CASSLYRASGLQETQYF
TRBJ2-1,.,TRBV5-8,.,TGTGCCAGCAGCTTGGTTCTCGAGCAGTTCTTC,CASSLVLEQFF
TRBJ1-1,few,TRBV5-1,.,TGCGCCAGCAGCTTGGCCAGGGCCGGTGAAGCTTTCTTT,CASSLARAGEAFF
TRBJ2-5,few,TRBV24-1,.,TGTGCCACCAGTGATTCACTAGCCGCGGGGGAGACCCAGTACTTC,CATSDSLAAGETQYF
TRBJ2-2,.,TRBV4-3,.,TGCGCCAGCAGCCAGTCCGGGACAACCACCGGGGAGCTGTTTTTT,CASSQSGTTTGELFF
TRBJ1-1,many,TRBV12-3/TRBV12-4,.,TGTGCCAGCAACCCCGGGCAGAACACTGAAGCTTTCTTT,CASNPGQNTEAFF
TRBJ2-3,few,TRBV4-1,.,TGCGCCAGCAGCCAAGAGTTGGGTACTAGCACAGATACGCAGTATTTT,CASSQELGTSTDTQYF
TRBJ2-7,few,TRBV20-1,.,TGCAGTGCTCGTACAGGACACCCCTACGAGCAGTACTTC,CSARTGHPYEQYF
TRBJ2-2,.,TRBV7-9,.,TGTGCCAGCAGCAACTACCCGCAGAGGAACACCGGGGAGCTGTTTTTT,CASSNYPQRNTGELFF
TRBJ2-7,.,TRBV29-1,.,TGCAGCGTTGAGGCTGGGGTCGGCGAGCAGTACTTC,CSVEAGVGEQYF
TRBJ1-2,.,TRBV12-3/TRBV12-4,TRBD1,TGTGCCAGCAGGACAGGGGCCGGAAACTATGGCTACACCTTC,CASRTGAGNYGYTF
TRBJ2-2,few,TRBV15,.,TGTGCCACCTTCCAGGCGGCCGCGAACACCGGGGAGCTGTTTTTT,CATFQAAANTGELFF
TRBJ1-2,.,TRBV13,TRBD1,TGTGCCAGCAGCCAGGGGGGACAGTACTATGGCTACACCTTC,CASSQGGQYYGYTF
TRBJ2-7,.,TRBV20-1,TRBD1,TGCAGTGCTAGCCCGGGACAGGGAACCTACGAGCAGTACTTC,CSASPGQGTYEQYF
TRBJ2-7,many,TRBV27,.,TGTGCCAGCAGTTTTGGAGGGGGTGGGTACGAGCAGTACTTC,CASSFGGGGYEQYF
TRBJ1-2,.,TRBV20-1,.,TGCAGTGCTAGAGATTCGGGGGACATCCTCGGCTACACCTTC,CSARDSGDILGYTF
TRBJ2-1,few,TRBV12-3/TRBV12-4,.,TGTGCCAGCAGAATATTGGACTACGAGCAGTTCTTC,CASRILDYEQFF
TRBJ2-1,.,TRBV6-5,TRBD2,TGTGCCAGCAGTTACCGACTAGCGGGGGGGCACGAGCAGTTCTTC,CASSYRLAGGHEQFF
TRBJ2-7,.,TRBV27,.,TGTGCCAGCAGTCGACCTATTGGCAGCCTCATCTACGAGCAGTACTTC,CASSRPIGSLIYEQYF
TRBJ2-7,many,TRBV12-3/TRBV12-4,.,TGTGCCAGCAGTTTAGGACAGAGCGTGGCTTACGAGCAGTACTTC,CASSLGQSVAYEQYF
TRBJ2-2,few,TRBV28,TRBD2,TGTGCCAGCAGTCAAGGGGGTGGGCTAGCGGGACCCACCGGGGAGCTGTTTTTT,CASSQGGGLAGPTGELFF
TRBJ2-3,many,TRBV20-1,.,TGCAGTGAGCGGGCCAGGACCACACTTACGCAGTATTTT,CSERARTTLTQYF
TRBJ2-6,few,TRBV7-9,.,TGTGCCAGCAGCTTTGAGGAATCTGGGGCCAACGTCCTGACTTTC,CASSFEESGANVLTF
TRBJ2-1,.,TRBV7-9,.,TGTGCCAGCAGCTTAGGGGGGGTCTCATGGGACCATGAGCAGTTCTTC,CASSLGGVSWDHEQFF
TRBJ2-7,few,TRBV11-2,.,TGTGCCAGCAGCTTGTGGTCAGCCTCCTACGAGCAGTACTTC,CASSLWSASYEQYF
TRBJ1-5,few,TRBV12-3/TRBV12-4,TRBD1,TGTGCCAGCAGCTCCGGACAGGTCAATCAGCCCCAGCATTTT,CASSSGQVNQPQHF
TRBJ2-3,few,TRBV24-1,.,TGTGCCACCAGTGATTTTAGGCCGATCGAGCAGACAGCTTCCGGGGACCGTAAGTATTTT,CATSDFRPIEQTASGDRKYF
TRBJ2-7,.,TRBV30,.,TGTGCCTGGAGGGGGTCCTCCTACGAGCAGTACTTC,CAWRGSSYEQYF
TRBJ1-5,many,TRBV20-1,.,TGCAGTGCTAGAGAGCTCGCTCGTCATAGCAATCAGCCCCAGCATTTT,CSARELARHSNQPQHF
TRBJ2-1,.,TRBV2,TRBD2,TGTGCCAGCAGTGAAATAGCGGGAGACAACAATGAGCAGTTCTTC,CASSEIAGDNNEQFF
TRBJ2-5,few,TRBV7-9,TRBD2,TGTGCCAGCAGCCCGCGGACTAGCGGGAGTGGAGAGACCCAGTACTTC,CASSPRTSGSGETQYF
TRBJ2-1,many,TRBV29-1,.,TGCAGCGTTGGGGCTGCCTACAATGAGCAGTTCTTC,CSVGAAYNEQFF